The clone carrying this T cell receptor beta chain appeared a single time. Its antigen is unknown. The CDR3 covers 14 residues. The V gene's germline CDR1 is MNHNY and CDR2 SVGAGI (reference sequence). Germline trimming cut 4 bases from V and 3 bases from J; bases unmatched to any gene: 3. Single viable CD3+CD4+CD8-CD45RO+ cells were sorted as the memory CD4+ T cells. After thawing, CD4+ T cells were positively selected. The sample is drawn from a study of memory CD4+ T cells and cytomegalovirus serostatus. About the study: This sample comes from healthy Belgian adults, eight or nine CMV seropositive, about 25 seronegative. Broader study findings: About 40% of the roughly 160 known CMV-associated TCRbeta sequences appeared in CD4+ memory. A US-trained random forest predicted CMV serostatus with median AUC roughly 0.9.

The table came from immunoSEQ multiplex PCR; TCRdb's copy has only in-frame clones and leaves some out. The profile covers roughly 76,000 clones, with 78% appearing a single time and around 2.6% taken by the ten largest. The sample consisted of memory CD4+ T cells from blood. This receptor was obtained from an adult in good health and CMV-seropositive. The chain employs TRBV6-6 and TRBJ1-3; 7 nucleotides agree with TRBD1. CDR3 in DNA: TGTGCCAGCAGTTCCTGGACAGGTGGAAACACCATATATTTT. Protein: CASSSWTGGNTIYF.